This TCR beta chain was obtained from a study of T-cell memory formation after mild COVID-19. About the study: Largely, TCR clusters stayed within a single donor. Findings and limits, study-wide: Of the contracting clones, CD4+ ones lay mainly in CM and EM, and CD8+ ones in EMRA. Clones that contracted from day 15 to 85 were balanced CD4/CD8, while later expanders leaned CD4+.

Losses at the gene ends were 5 bases for V and 0 bases for J; bases not matched to a gene: 2. Germline V gene sequence: CDR1 SQVTM, CDR2 ANQGSEA. The CDR3 contains 13 residues. Researchers used 5'RACE with constant-segment primers to make TCR alpha and TCR beta cDNA libraries that carry sample barcodes and UMIs. TCRdb fed the 5' RACE reads into MiXCR, producing one record per CDR3 protein. Of about 470,000 distinct CDR3 sequences in the sample, roughly 18% were seen once. This clonotype came up a few times. The antigen is undetermined. Sequencing was performed on PBMCs or a T cell subset sorted from them (not recorded which). The receptor was isolated from an adult woman who had mild COVID-19 (a few samples of this study predate the infection). Cell type and time point are not known. This chain connects TRBV29-1 to TRBJ1-1; 8 bases match TRBD1. CDR3 protein: CSVSGGLNTEAFF. In DNA, the CDR3 is TGCAGCGTTTCAGGGGGCCTGAACACTGAAGCTTTCTTT.